These T cell receptor beta chains were read from a single sample in a study of glioma-infiltrating T cells after dendritic cell vaccination. Data came from immunoSEQ multiplex PCR; TCRdb stores just in-frame clones and leaves some out. The sample carries roughly 87,000 clones, roughly four fifths recorded once. Source: blood, taken after dendritic cell vaccination. These TCRs come from a human donor with glioblastoma. CDR3s include the opening cysteine and the closing phenylalanine or tryptophan. A D gene is named only where the DNA matches it firmly. Rows give clone size only sometimes, using once, few, many, or a class for an expanded clone.

j_gene,v_gene,d_gene,abundance,CDR3nt,CDR3aa
TRBJ1-5,TRBV5-6,-,few,TGTGCCAGCAGCGAATGGTTGGTCAGGGATCAGCCCCAGCATTTT,CASSEWLVRDQPQHF
TRBJ2-5,TRBV5-6,-,-,TGTGCCAGCAGCTGGGCCGCAGAGACCCAGTACTTC,CASSWAAETQYF
TRBJ1-6,TRBV7-9,-,once,TGTGCCAGCAGCTTTGGAGGAGATAATTCACCCCTCCACTTT,CASSFGGDNSPLHF
TRBJ2-7,TRBV30,TRBD2,-,TGTGCCTGGAGTCGTCGACTAGCGGGGGGGCCCTACGAGCAGTACTTC,CAWSRRLAGGPYEQYF
TRBJ2-7,TRBV2,-,-,TGTGCCAGCAGTACAGGCCACGAGCAGTACTTC,CASSTGHEQYF
TRBJ2-7,TRBV5-6,-,-,TGTGCCAGCAGCGCCGACAGACTCTACGAGCAGTACTTC,CASSADRLYEQYF
TRBJ2-7,TRBV7-2,TRBD1,-,TGTGCCAGCAGCTTAGGAGGTGACAGGGCTTACGAGCAGTACTTC,CASSLGGDRAYEQYF
TRBJ2-3,TRBV7-9,TRBD1,-,TGTGCCAGCAGCTCTTGGACAGGGTTTCCCCGCACAGATACGCAGTATTTT,CASSSWTGFPRTDTQYF
TRBJ2-1,TRBV4-2,TRBD2,once,TGTGCCAGCAGCCCAGGCAATAGCGGGGGGTACAATGAGCAGTTCTTC,CASSPGNSGGYNEQFF
TRBJ1-1,TRBV5-1,-,-,TGCGTCAGCAGCTTGGACGCAGGAAAAACGACTGAAGCTTTCTTT,CVSSLDAGKTTEAFF
TRBJ1-1,TRBV2,-,-,TGTGCCAGCCTCATTTTGGGGGGCACTGAAGCTTTCTTT,CASLILGGTEAFF
TRBJ2-1,TRBV14,TRBD1,-,TGTGCCAGCAGCCAAGGACAGGGCAATGAGCAGTTCTTC,CASSQGQGNEQFF
TRBJ2-2,TRBV7-2,TRBD1,-,TGTGCCAGCAGTTATCAGGGGGCAGGGGAGCTGTTTTTT,CASSYQGAGELFF
TRBJ1-4,TRBV18,-,-,TGTGCCAGCTCACCACCGGGGGGAGGAGGAGGTGAAAAACTGTTTTTT,CASSPPGGGGGEKLFF